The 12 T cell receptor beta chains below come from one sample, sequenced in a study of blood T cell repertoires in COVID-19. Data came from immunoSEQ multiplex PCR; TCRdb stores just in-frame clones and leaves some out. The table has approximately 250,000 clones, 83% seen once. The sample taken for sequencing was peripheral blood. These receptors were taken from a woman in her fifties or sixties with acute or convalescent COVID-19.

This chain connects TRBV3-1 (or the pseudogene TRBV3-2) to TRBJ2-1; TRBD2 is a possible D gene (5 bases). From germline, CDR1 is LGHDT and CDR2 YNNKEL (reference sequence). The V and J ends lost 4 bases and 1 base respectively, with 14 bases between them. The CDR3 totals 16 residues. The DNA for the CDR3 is TGTGCCAGCAGCCGGAGTATAGGGAGTTCCTACAATGAGCAGTTCTTC. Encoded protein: CASSRSIGSSYNEQFF.

DNA of the CDR3: TGTGCCAGCAGGAGACAGGGAAGCACAGATACGCAGTATTTT. Translated: CASRRQGSTDTQYF. The chain combines TRBV6-5 with TRBJ2-3; TRBD1 matches 7 bases. CDR1 is MNHEY, CDR2 SVGAGI, per germline. V gave up 6 bases and J gave up 0 bases; unmatched junction bases: 3. CDR3 length: 14 amino acids.

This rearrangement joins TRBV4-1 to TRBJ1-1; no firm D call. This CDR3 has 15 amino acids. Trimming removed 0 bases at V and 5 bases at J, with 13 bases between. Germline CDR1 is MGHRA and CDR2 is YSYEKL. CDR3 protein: CASSQDSTWQTEAFF. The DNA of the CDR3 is TGCGCCAGCAGCCAAGATAGCACTTGGCAAACTGAAGCTTTCTTT.

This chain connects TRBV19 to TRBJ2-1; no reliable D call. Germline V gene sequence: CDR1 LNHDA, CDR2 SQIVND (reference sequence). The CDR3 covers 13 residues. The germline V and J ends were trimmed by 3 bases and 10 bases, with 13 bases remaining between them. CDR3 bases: TGTGCCAGTAGTATGACATTTTTGTCCGAGCAGTTCTTC. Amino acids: CASSMTFLSEQFF.

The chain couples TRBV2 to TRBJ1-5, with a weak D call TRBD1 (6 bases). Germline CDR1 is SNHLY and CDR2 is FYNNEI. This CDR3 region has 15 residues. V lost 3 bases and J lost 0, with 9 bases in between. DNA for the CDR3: TGTGCCAGCAGTGACAGGGGTTATAGCAATCAGCCCCAGCATTTT. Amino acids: CASSDRGYSNQPQHF.

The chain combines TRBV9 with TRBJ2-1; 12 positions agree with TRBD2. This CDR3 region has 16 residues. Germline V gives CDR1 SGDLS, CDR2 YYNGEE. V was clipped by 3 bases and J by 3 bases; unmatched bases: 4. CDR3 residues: CASSAPTSGSYNEQFF. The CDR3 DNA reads TGTGCCAGCAGCGCCCCGACTAGCGGGAGCTACAATGAGCAGTTCTTC. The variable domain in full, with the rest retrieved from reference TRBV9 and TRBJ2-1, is DSGVTQTPKHLITATGQRVTLRCSPRSGDLSVYWYQQSLDQGLQFLIQYYNGEERAKGNILERFSAQQFPDLHSELNLSSLELGDSALYFCASSAPTSGSYNEQFFGPGTRLTVL.

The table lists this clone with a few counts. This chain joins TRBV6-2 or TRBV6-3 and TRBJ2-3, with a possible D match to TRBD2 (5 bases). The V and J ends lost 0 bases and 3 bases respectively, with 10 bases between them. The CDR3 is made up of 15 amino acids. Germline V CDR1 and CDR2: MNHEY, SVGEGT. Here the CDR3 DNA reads TGTGCCAGCAGTTACTCTAGCGTAATTACAGATACGCAGTATTTT. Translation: CASSYSSVITDTQYF.

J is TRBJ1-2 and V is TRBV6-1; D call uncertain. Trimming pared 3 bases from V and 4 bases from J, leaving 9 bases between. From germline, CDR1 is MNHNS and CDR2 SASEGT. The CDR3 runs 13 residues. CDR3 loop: CASSEAGSYGYTF. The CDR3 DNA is TGTGCCAGCAGTGAGGCAGGCTCCTATGGCTACACCTTC.

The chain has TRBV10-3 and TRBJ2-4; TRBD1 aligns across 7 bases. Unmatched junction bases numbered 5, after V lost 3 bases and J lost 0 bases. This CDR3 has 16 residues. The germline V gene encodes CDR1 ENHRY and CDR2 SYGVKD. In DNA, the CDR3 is TGTGCCATCAGTGACCCCACAGGGGTAGCCAAAAACATTCAGTACTTC. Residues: CAISDPTGVAKNIQYF.

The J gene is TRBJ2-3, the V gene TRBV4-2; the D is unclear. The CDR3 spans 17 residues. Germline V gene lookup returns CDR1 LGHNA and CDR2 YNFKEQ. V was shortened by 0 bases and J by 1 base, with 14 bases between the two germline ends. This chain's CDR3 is CASSQDWSPEGTDTQYF. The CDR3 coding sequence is TGTGCCAGCAGCCAAGATTGGAGCCCCGAGGGCACAGATACGCAGTATTTT.

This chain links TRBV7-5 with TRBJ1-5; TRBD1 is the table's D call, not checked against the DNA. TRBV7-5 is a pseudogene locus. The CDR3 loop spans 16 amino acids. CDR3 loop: CVRSLAQGASNQPQHF. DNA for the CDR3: TGTGTCAGAAGCTTAGCTCAGGGGGCCAGCAATCAGCCCCAGCATTTT.

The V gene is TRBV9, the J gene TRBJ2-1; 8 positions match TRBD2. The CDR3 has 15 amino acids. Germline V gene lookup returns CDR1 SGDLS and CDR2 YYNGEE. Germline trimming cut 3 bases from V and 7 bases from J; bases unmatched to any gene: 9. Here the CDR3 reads CASSAGTRLPNEQFF. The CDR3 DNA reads TGTGCCAGCAGCGCCGGGACTAGGCTTCCGAATGAGCAGTTCTTC.